This T cell receptor beta chain was retrieved from a study of cytomegalovirus exposure and HLA in healthy donors (dated by TCRdb to about 2017). Background on the whole study: According to an earlier analysis of several hundred of the donors, some 180 million T cells yielded over 90 million unique TCR beta sequences and 250 to 350 Gb of sequence data. Because of strong linkage in the cohort, five DR-DQ haplotypes were treated as single units for association and clustering. Typing coverage varied by locus: 629-630 donors for A, B, C, DRB1 and DQB1; roughly 560 for DQA1; over 600 for DPA1; approximately 470 for DPB1. An early release covering over 500 HLA-typed donors comprised about 300 gigabases of sequencing data and tens of millions of unique TCR sequences. The study aimed to test whether cataloging public T cell receptors could reveal signatures of past pathogen exposure. HLA typing covered class I and class II loci at four-digit resolution. In the later analysis, no new phenotypic data were used to find candidate immune exposures; instead, reliance was placed on TCR beta sequences and their occurrence across donors. Of the 398 genotyped donors, 65% to 90% were placed in the genetic ancestry cluster associated with self-reported Caucasian donors. A later analysis re-examined previously published TCR beta repertoires from 610 or so donors and added high-resolution HLA genotyping to investigate patterns of TCR occurrence. In a later genetic analysis, genome-wide SNP genotypes for about 55% of the roughly 700 donors were used, and that subset was treated as a discovery cohort. To decide whether each TCR beta V gene segment behaved as functional or pseudogenic, an earlier analysis of fewer than 750 of the donors relied on high-throughput TCR beta sequencing. A separate validation cohort of approximately 120 different subjects was used in addition to the 666-subject first cohort. Alongside the repertoire data, information on donor age, sex, ethnicity and CMV serostatus was compiled. To predict cytomegalovirus infection status, the study brought together high-throughput TCR immunosequencing, statistical association of individual TCRs with disease status, and machine learning. The study used immunosequencing to profile the T cell repertoires of 670 or so subjects and linked those repertoires to cytomegalovirus serostatus. Across under 500 genotyped donors of the cohort, an average of approximately 220,000 unique TCR beta nucleotide sequences per donor were sequenced, and 15% to 20% of those sequences were non-productive. All discovery cohort repertoires had been generated on a single sequencing platform.

The junction carries 11 bases between V and J, which are trimmed by 8 bases and 0 bases respectively. The CDR3, cysteine through phenylalanine, is 14 amino acids long. The kept DNA is CDR3 alone, 42 bases in frame from the first base. The germline V gene (reference sequence) supplies CDR1 LNHDA and CDR2 SQIVND. Comments on this clone: What antigen it recognizes has not been identified. No base qualities exist here, and no much larger clone lies one base off it.

Library method: the immunoSEQ multiplex PCR assay. For the multiplex PCR, a mixture combining 60 forward primers for TCR Vbeta segments and 13 reverse primers for TCR Jbeta segments was used. Amplification of the CDR3 region of rearranged TCR beta genes was performed with a multiplex PCR assay on genomic DNA. The amplified TCR beta libraries were sequenced on the Illumina HiSeq System as 87-base-pair reads. For the original study's pipeline: A later analysis counted some 80 million unique TCR beta chains across the 666 repertoires, and around 9.9 million of these chains were shared by at least two donors. Raw reads were error-corrected and collapsed into unique sequences by a nearest-neighbor algorithm in which closely related sequences were merged to remove PCR and sequencing errors. CDR3 sequences were aligned to IMGT reference sequences to assign V, D and J gene segments. For a sequence to be retained, a match of at least six nucleotides to both a V gene segment and a J gene segment was required. Rearrangements were called productive when the CDR3 lacked stop codons and stayed in frame with V and J; all others were non-productive. Following IMGT convention, CDR3 was defined as the stretch from the second conserved V-encoded cysteine up to the conserved J-encoded phenylalanine. The earlier analysis of fewer than 750 of the donors excluded sequences that lacked an unambiguous match to a single V gene segment. In an earlier analysis of approximately 500 of the donors, a V segment was called functional when productive rearrangements were above 56.7%, and segregating when the standard deviation between donors exceeded 5%. To diagnose cytomegalovirus status from the catalog of TCR beta chain sequences, a statistical classification framework was built. In a later analysis, TCR nucleotide sequences were compared against IMGT/GENE-DB human TR gene sequences so that V and J genes could be assigned. A later analysis assigned CDR3 sequences and most-parsimonious VDJ recombination scenarios with the TCRdist pipeline. A later analysis defined each TCR beta chain by its CDR3 amino acid sequence plus V-gene family, and excluded reads lacking a unique V-gene family. A later analysis removed 592 highly shared, low-generation-probability nucleotide sequences to deal with suspected cross-contamination and a sequencing artifact. A later analysis calculated a clonal expansion index for each public chain from normalized within-repertoire ranks of inferred template counts. In a later analysis, generation probabilities were computed with a VDJ recombination model fitted to out-of-frame rearrangements, and the resulting probabilities were checked against IGoR. A later analysis scored TCR-TCR, TCR-HLA and TCR-CMV co-occurrence with hypergeometric tests, applying a repertoire-size bias correction to TCR pairs. False discovery rates were estimated in a later analysis by permuting HLA or CMV assignments 20 times. In a later analysis, co-occurring TCRs were grouped using DBSCAN, and TCRdist sequence similarity was added for clustering within HLA-allele-positive subsets. Repertoires with fewer than 30,000 or more than 120,000 public chains were left out of co-occurrence clustering, as were four to six repertoires with anomalous nucleotide sharing. In its TCRdb copy, this immuneACCESS table keeps in-frame sequences only and misses some clones. Where compared with another copy, unresolved V genes explain less than half of these, and the others have no known cause. V and J calls and clone size are those listed in that table; D and trimming were worked out from the DNA. The sample table lists about 160,000 clones, roughly 80% of them with a count of one. In total, the top ten clones hold 7.5% to 9.5% of the sample.

In total, about 650 healthy bone marrow donors made up the cohort. At the time of sampling, every cohort member was nominally healthy, though immune exposures that went unrecorded were likely present. The donor tested CMV seropositive, placing the donor among the roughly 270 seropositive members of the cohort. A peripheral blood sample was collected from each donor, and TCR beta sequencing was performed on peripheral blood mononuclear cells. Genomic DNA extraction from the blood cell samples was performed with the Qiagen DNeasy Blood Extraction Kit. Results the study describes overall, beyond this receptor: Several of the top co-occurrence clusters appeared to be linked to parvovirus B19, influenza, CMV and Epstein-Barr virus, according to a later analysis. The earlier analysis of 587 of the donors excluded some 15 rarely observed V segments, including chromosome 9 orphons, because counts were too low. An association between a missense DCLRE1C variant and V-gene and J-gene trimming of TCR beta chains was found in a later genetic analysis and replicated in an independent cohort. A later analysis associated about 17,000 TCR beta sequences with specific HLA alleles at a false discovery rate of 0.05. Most CMV-associated TCR beta chains appeared to be HLA-restricted in a later analysis, and the HLA associations seemed to be driven largely by CMV exposure. Assigning TCR associations to individual alleles was difficult when HLA alleles, especially DR and DQ, strongly co-occurred. An earlier analysis of approximately 600 of the donors showed that most TCR beta V segments appeared in productive rearrangements either about 87% or about 30% of the time, which broadly matched IMGT annotations. The 87-base-pair reads could not distinguish some IMGT-functional V segments, including TRBV6-2 and TRBV6-3, so those segments were excluded. This cohort had only TCR beta chains sequenced, and the lack of alpha or paired-chain data limited which features could be detected. Correlated functional status among segregating V segments might be attributable to linkage disequilibrium, but an unknown experimental factor could not be ruled out. The sequencing pipeline was judged likely to have produced a cluster of highly shared sequence variants as a technical artifact. Presence/absence analyses assumed roughly uniform sequencing depth across donors, an assumption that may not hold. According to a later analysis, TCR association rates differed among HLA loci, with DRB1 alleles showing the most associated TCRs and HLA-C alleles showing the fewest. The classifier was reported to diagnose cytomegalovirus status with high specificity and sensitivity in both the original cohort and the validation cohort. A further reported finding was that TCR beta sequences accurately predicted the HLA-A and HLA-B alleles for most subjects in the first cohort. A later genetic analysis reported fewer N-insertions in productive TCRs among donors in an Asian-associated ancestry cluster than the roughly 650-donor mean. CMV serostatus was the only immune exposure information available for the cohort. While some public TCRs were present in many individuals, most TCR sequences turned up only very rarely across donors. According to the authors, the approach could potentially be generalized to other disease states and immunological phenotypes. The study gave a list of about 160 TCR beta chains associated with cytomegalovirus. A few of the identified cytomegalovirus-associated TCR beta chains were confirmed in vitro to be specific for cytomegalovirus antigens. Compared with equally common non-associated chains, HLA-associated TCR beta chains in a later analysis were more clonally expanded and had lower generation probabilities. Because HLA typing was missing for some donors at each locus, association tests included only the typed subset.

The origin of this receptor is a male donor in good health and CMV-seropositive. The sample was PBMCs. This receptor chain uses TRBV19 and TRBJ1-3; the best D guess is TRBD1, with 5 bases matching. The DNA is TGTGCCAGTGGTTTGACAGTCTCTGGAAACACCATATATTTT. The encoded protein is CASGLTVSGNTIYF.